Below are 6 T cell receptor beta chains sequenced from a single sample in a study of shared clonotypes between healthy human individuals. The method was immunoSEQ multiplex PCR; TCRdb's version includes in-frame clones alone and lacks a portion of them. This table holds about 320,000 clones, roughly 84% found once. The sample comprised memory CD8+ T cells sorted from blood. The subset: CD45RO+ cells pooled with CCR7-negative TemRA cells. All receptors derive from a man younger than 35 in good health.

This clone was found once. The chain is built from TRBV30 and TRBJ2-7, with D possibly being TRBD1 or TRBD2 (5 bases each). The CDR3 extends over 10 amino acids. Trimming removed 5 bases at V and 4 bases at J, with 6 bases between. CDR1 and CDR2 (germline): GTSNPN, SVGIG (reference sequence). The CDR3 coding sequence is TGTGCCTGGGGGACGTACGAGCAGTACTTC. It codes for CAWGTYEQYF.

The gene calls are TRBV7-6 and TRBJ2-7, with no clear D. The ends were cut back, 0 bases at V and 4 bases at J, with 7 bases in the middle. Per the germline V gene, CDR1 is SGHVS and CDR2 is FNYEAQ. The CDR3 consists of 13 residues. The CDR3 protein is CASSLALGYEQYF. The DNA for the CDR3 is TGTGCCAGCAGCTTAGCGCTGGGGTACGAGCAGTACTTC.

This clone was seen a single time. The chain employs TRBV5-1 and TRBJ2-7; D is unresolved. V was shortened by 3 bases and J by 5 bases, with 9 bases between the two germline ends. The CDR3 is 12 amino acids. Germline V gene sequence: CDR1 SGHRS, CDR2 YFSETQ. The CDR3 loop is CASSWNGNEQYF. The CDR3 coding sequence is TGCGCCAGCAGCTGGAATGGGAACGAGCAGTACTTC. The complete variable domain, with remaining parts taken from reference TRBV5-1 and TRBJ2-7, reads KAGVTQTPRYLIKTRGQQVTLSCSPISGHRSVSWYQQTPGQGLQFLFEYFSETQRNKGNFPGRFSGRQFSNSRSEMNVSTLELGDSALYLCASSWNGNEQYFGPGTRLTVT.

This clone was counted once. This rearrangement joins TRBV6-5 to TRBJ1-1; D is ambiguous. Trimming removed 6 bases at V and 1 base at J, with 9 bases between. Per the germline V gene, CDR1 is MNHEY and CDR2 is SVGAGI. The CDR3 runs 13 residues. CDR3 in amino acids: CASSPQGNTEAFF. The CDR3 nucleotides read TGTGCCAGCAGCCCCCAAGGGAACACTGAAGCTTTCTTT.

V and J are TRBV11-2 and TRBJ2-3; D gene ambiguous. Per the germline V gene, CDR1 is SGHAT and CDR2 is FQNNGV. This CDR3 is built from 13 residues. V was cut by 5 bases and J by 6 bases, with 12 bases left in between. This chain's CDR3 is CASSLPASDTQYF. In DNA form, the CDR3 reads TGTGCCAGCAGCCTCCCTGCGTCGGATACGCAGTATTTT.

V is TRBV5-1 and J is TRBJ2-7; D is undetermined. The CDR3 contains 12 residues. The V gene's germline CDR1 is SGHRS and CDR2 YFSETQ. The germline V and J ends were trimmed by 3 bases and 7 bases, with 11 bases remaining between them. For the CDR3, the DNA is TGCGCCAGCAGCTCAGACACTGAGGAGCAGTACTTC. Translating it yields CASSSDTEEQYF. Filled out from reference TRBV5-1 and TRBJ2-7, the complete variable domain reads KAGVTQTPRYLIKTRGQQVTLSCSPISGHRSVSWYQQTPGQGLQFLFEYFSETQRNKGNFPGRFSGRQFSNSRSEMNVSTLELGDSALYLCASSSDTEEQYFGPGTRLTVT.